Given below is one T cell receptor beta chain in context. Its cognate antigen is unknown. Unmatched junction bases numbered 6, after V lost 3 bases and J lost 9 bases. Germline V CDR1 and CDR2: SGHTA, FQGTGA. This CDR3 spans 14 amino acids. These data originate in a study of shared clonotypes between healthy human individuals. Using immunoSEQ multiplex PCR, the repertoire was profiled, and TCRdb retains in-frame clones only, with some absent. Of 2 million to 2.5 million clones detected, approximately 90% appear once; the ten largest clones hold approximately 0.39%. Study conclusions and caveats: Across several donors, naive CD4 shared 4.5% to 6%, naive CD8 about 3.2%, memory CD4 2.3%, memory CD8 around 0.36%. Rarefaction revealed incomplete sorted-subset sequencing despite large depth. The study found lower generation probabilities in non-shared clonotypes than in those shared by all four donors.

Sequenced input: naive CD4+ T cells from PBMCs. Subset indicated: CD45RA+ positively selected. The receptor's source is a young man in good health. Some clones in this sample may be carry-over from other donors' samples. This chain connects TRBV7-3 to TRBJ2-1; TRBD2 matches at 9 bases. DNA of the CDR3: TGTGCCAGCAGCTTTAGCGGGAGTAGTGGTGAGCAGTTCTTC. Translation gives CASSFSGSSGEQFF. The full variable domain, with the rest looked up from reference TRBV7-3 and TRBJ2-1, is GAGVSQTPSNKVTEKGKYVELRCDPISGHTALYWYRQSLGQGPEFLIYFQGTGAADDSGLPNDRFFAVRPEGSVSTLKIQRTERGDSAVYLCASSFSGSSGEQFFGPGTRLTVL.